These T cell receptor beta chains were read from a single sample in a study of graft-versus-host responses after intestinal transplantation. TCRdb keeps only in-frame clones here, not all; method: immunoSEQ multiplex PCR. The sample comprises about 9,500 clones, 25% to 30% of which are singletons, and around 3.6% rests with the top ten. Sequencing was performed on alloreactive CD4+ T cells from a mixed lymphocyte reaction culture, taken before intestinal transplant. The receptors stem from a human patient who received an intestinal transplant. The CDR3 runs from the conserved cysteine through the conserved F or W. A D gene is named only where the DNA matches it firmly. The size field is filled for only some rows; it gives once, few, many or a size class.

clone_size: few
d_call: -
j_call: TRBJ1-2
v_call: TRBV30
cdr3_nt: TGTGCCTCCCGGACATCTAACTATGGCTACACCTTC
cdr3_aa: CASRTSNYGYTF

clone_size: -
d_call: TRBD2
j_call: TRBJ2-1
v_call: TRBV25-1
cdr3_nt: TGTGCCAGCAGTGGAGGCGGGAGGGCCTACAATGAGCAGTTCTTC
cdr3_aa: CASSGGGRAYNEQFF

clone_size: few
d_call: -
j_call: TRBJ2-7
v_call: TRBV28
cdr3_nt: TGTGCCAGCAGTTTCGGACAGACTACCTACGAGCAGTACTTC
cdr3_aa: CASSFGQTTYEQYF

clone_size: medium-sized
d_call: -
j_call: TRBJ2-7
v_call: TRBV27
cdr3_nt: TGTGCCAGCAGTTTATCGCACGGTGTCCGCTACGAGCAGTACTTC
cdr3_aa: CASSLSHGVRYEQYF

clone_size: medium-sized
d_call: TRBD2
j_call: TRBJ2-1
v_call: TRBV10-2
cdr3_nt: TGCGCCAGCAGTGGGGCCGGACTAGCTGTCGGTGAGCAGTTCTTC
cdr3_aa: CASSGAGLAVGEQFF

clone_size: -
d_call: -
j_call: TRBJ2-1
v_call: TRBV9
cdr3_nt: TGTGCCAGCAGTACGGCTCAGGGCAATGAGCAGTTCTTC
cdr3_aa: CASSTAQGNEQFF

clone_size: -
d_call: TRBD1
j_call: TRBJ1-2
v_call: TRBV5-1
cdr3_nt: TGCGCCAGCAGTGGGGGACAGGGGGCCGAGCATGGCTACACCTTC
cdr3_aa: CASSGGQGAEHGYTF

clone_size: medium-sized
d_call: TRBD1
j_call: TRBJ2-1
v_call: TRBV5-8
cdr3_nt: TGTGCCAGCAGCCCGGACAGGAGCAATGAGCAGTTCTTC
cdr3_aa: CASSPDRSNEQFF

clone_size: medium-sized
d_call: TRBD2
j_call: TRBJ2-7
v_call: TRBV6-1
cdr3_nt: TGTGCCAGCAGTGAGGAAGGTACTAGCGTATACGAGCAGTACTTC
cdr3_aa: CASSEEGTSVYEQYF

clone_size: few
d_call: -
j_call: TRBJ1-1
v_call: TRBV6-5
cdr3_nt: TGTGCCAGGCGAGCCGACCGTTCCACTGAAGCTTTCTTT
cdr3_aa: CARRADRSTEAFF

clone_size: medium-sized
d_call: -
j_call: TRBJ2-7
v_call: TRBV4-1
cdr3_nt: TGCGCCAGCAGCCAAGTTGGGGGGCTAGAGGCCGAGCAGTACTTC
cdr3_aa: CASSQVGGLEAEQYF

clone_size: -
d_call: -
j_call: TRBJ1-5
v_call: TRBV28
cdr3_nt: TGTGCCAGCAGTTTAGACGGGGATAGCAATCAGCCCCAGCATTTT
cdr3_aa: CASSLDGDSNQPQHF